These 18 T cell receptor beta chains came from one sample sequenced in a study of T cells expressing NK-cell markers. TCRdb reprocessed the 5' RACE reads, keeping one entry per CDR3 protein, no DNA. The table for this sample gives about 410,000 distinct CDR3 sequences. Material: blood T cells: a sorted CD56 or NKG2C T cell subset, CD4+ or CD8+ T cells, or bulk PBMC T cells (not recorded which). The receptors here all came from a woman aged 50 to 60 in good health.

V usage is TRBV29-1 and J usage is TRBJ2-1; the TRBD1 assignment by TCRdb is unverifiable without DNA. CDR1 and CDR2 (germline): SQVTM, ANQGSEA. There are 16 residues in the CDR3. The CDR3 is CSVEDRDAGKYNEQFF.

The V call is TRBV12-3 or TRBV12-4, the J call TRBJ2-7; TCRdb calls TRBD1, which cannot be checked without DNA. The CDR3 covers 13 residues. CDR3 sequence reads: CASRLQTGNEQYF.

This chain links TRBV11-2 with TRBJ2-5; TCRdb lists TRBD1, though no DNA is available to test this call. The CDR3 runs to 14 residues. The germline gives CDR1 SGHAT, CDR2 FQNNGV. CDR3 sequence: CASSRSRAVETQYF.

The chain recombines TRBV12-3 or TRBV12-4 with TRBJ2-1; there is no DNA to check the TCRdb D call of TRBD1. The CDR3 contains 16 residues. The chain's CDR3 is CASSANRGRTSGSQFF.

This chain connects TRBV27 to TRBJ1-1. Germline V CDR1 and CDR2: MNHEY, SMNVEV (reference sequence). The CDR3 has 12 residues. CDR3 amino acids: CASKDVGFRAFF.

The chain joins TRBV5-5 to TRBJ2-5; the TCRdb call, TRBD1, lacks DNA for checking. Germline values: CDR1 SGHKS, CDR2 YYEKEE (reference sequence). This CDR3 has 15 residues. The CDR3 sequence is CASSFGDRGQETQYF.

This chain joins TRBV7-9 and TRBJ2-3; TCRdb calls TRBD2, which cannot be checked without DNA. The CDR3 sequence is 20 residues long. From germline, CDR1 is SEHNR and CDR2 FQNEAQ (reference sequence). CDR3 residues: CASSKPKGVGVLAVSDTQYF.

J is TRBJ2-7 and V is TRBV7-9; there is no DNA to check the TCRdb D call of TRBD1. Germline V gene lookup returns CDR1 SEHNR and CDR2 FQNEAQ (reference sequence). This CDR3 contains 15 residues. The CDR3 spells CASSLDTGAGDEQYF.

This chain joins TRBV10-2 and TRBJ1-2. This CDR3 spans 14 amino acids. Germline V CDR1 and CDR2: WSHSY, SAAADI. CDR3 sequence: CASSELGGRAGYTF.

This chain's CDR3 is CASSESVGRADGYTF. The chain employs TRBV10-1 and TRBJ1-2. Germline-derived CDR1 and CDR2 are WNHNN and SYGVQD (reference sequence). The CDR3 has 15 residues.

The chain combines TRBV4-1 with TRBJ1-5; absent DNA, TCRdb's TRBD1 call cannot be checked. The germline V gene has CDR1 MGHRA and CDR2 YSYEKL. The CDR3 is made up of 12 amino acids. CDR3 loop: CASSPTGEKQHF.

The chain couples TRBV12-3 or TRBV12-4 to TRBJ1-1; TCRdb's D call, TRBD1, is unchecked because there is no DNA. This CDR3 has 13 amino acids. The CDR3 reads CASSLRGQTEAFF.

V is TRBV18 and J is TRBJ2-1; no DNA is available, so the TRBD2 call from TCRdb remains unchecked. The CDR3 length is 16 residues. The germline CDR1 and CDR2 sequences are KGHSH and LQKENI. The CDR3 spells CASSAIAGVRDNEQFF.

This CDR3 is CASTGAPDTQYF. The chain carries TRBV25-1 and TRBJ2-3. The CDR3 spans 12 residues. CDR1 and CDR2 from the germline V gene are MGHDK and SYGVNS.

V gene TRBV5-1 combines with J gene TRBJ2-3; the TCRdb call, TRBD1, lacks DNA for checking. Germline assignment: CDR1 SGHRS and CDR2 YFSETQ. CDR3 length: 15 amino acids. The CDR3 reads CASFTGPVSTDTQYF.

The gene calls are TRBV5-1 and TRBJ2-2. Germline V gene sequence: CDR1 SGHRS, CDR2 YFSETQ. This CDR3 is 16 amino acids long. The CDR3 here is CASSLDSGAITGELFF.

V is TRBV3-1 and J is TRBJ2-1; the D call of TRBD2 rests on TCRdb alone, since no DNA is present to check it. The CDR3 loop spans 16 amino acids. Per germline, CDR1 LGHDT and CDR2 YNNKEL (reference sequence). This CDR3 is CASSYPPGLAGKEQFF.

The chain employs TRBV20-1 and TRBJ1-5; TCRdb designates TRBD1, a call that cannot be tested without DNA. CDR1 is DFQATT, CDR2 SNEGSKA, per germline (reference sequence). The CDR3 totals 13 residues. The CDR3 sequence is CSASTGYNQPQHF.